This record looks at one T cell receptor beta chain sequence and its context. The target antigen is unknown. These data originate in a study of cytomegalovirus exposure and HLA in healthy donors. Study-level background: Among the roughly 400 genotyped donors, 65% to 85% were placed in the Caucasian-associated ancestry cluster. Regarding the study as a whole: Most TCR sequences showed up rarely, but some public TCRs showed up in many donors. When analyzed later, the rates of TCR association showed variation by HLA locus, with DRB1 the most and HLA-C the fewest.

This CDR3 is 15 amino acids long. The ends were cut back, 5 bases at V and 6 bases at J, with 19 bases in the middle. Germline-derived CDR1 and CDR2 are MGHDK and SYGVNS. Primers included in the PCR were 60 Vbeta and 13 Jbeta primers. The method was immunoSEQ multiplex PCR; TCRdb's version includes in-frame clones alone and lacks a portion of them. In the table there are some 140,000 clones, over 60% of which are singletons. The genes are TRBV25-1 and TRBJ1-1, with D possibly matching TRBD1 (6 bases). Sequenced material: PBMCs. This TCR came from an older woman in good health and CMV-seronegative. The CDR3 sequence: CASSKTGPQGPEAFF. CDR3 DNA: TGTGCCAGCAGTAAAACGGGACCACAGGGTCCTGAAGCTTTCTTT.